These 22 T cell receptor beta chains originate from one sample sequenced in a study of blood T cell repertoires in COVID-19. Only in-frame clones appear in the TCRdb table, and some are missing; sequencing was by immunoSEQ multiplex PCR. The sample records roughly 86,000 clones, about 85% being singletons. Sequencing was carried out using peripheral blood. The origin of the receptors is a woman aged 70 to 79 with acute or convalescent COVID-19.

V usage is TRBV5-5 and J usage is TRBJ1-5; 7 bases are a match to TRBD1. The CDR3 contains 15 residues. From germline, CDR1 is SGHKS and CDR2 YYEKEE (reference sequence). J was trimmed by 0 bases and V by 5 bases; bases with no gene match: 5. CDR3 DNA: TGTGCCAGCAGTCGGACAGGCAATAGCAATCAGCCCCAGCATTTT. Translation: CASSRTGNSNQPQHF.

The rearrangement joins TRBV6-1 to TRBJ2-3, with no clear D. V lost 3 bases to trimming and J lost 2 bases, with 12 bases between them. The CDR3 is made up of 15 amino acids. Germline CDR1 is MNHNS and CDR2 is SASEGT. For the CDR3, the DNA is TGTGCCAGCAGTGAGGGCTTGTTGTCCACAGATACGCAGTATTTT. Translated, it gives CASSEGLLSTDTQYF.

The chain has TRBV9 and TRBJ1-2; D is ambiguous. There are 15 residues in the CDR3. CDR1 and CDR2 from the germline V gene are SGDLS and YYNGEE. Trimming shortened V by 4 bases and J by 2 bases, and 15 bases separated the two germline ends. CDR3 amino acids: CASSPPGAPNYGYTF. The CDR3 region has the DNA TGTGCCAGCAGCCCCCCCGGAGCCCCGAACTATGGCTACACCTTC.

The J gene is TRBJ1-5, the V gene TRBV6-7; possibly TRBD1 for D (5 bases). TRBV6-7 is annotated as an ORF whose role is uncertain. CDR3 length equals 15 residues. V lost 2 bases, J lost 4 bases, and 12 bases lay in between. As DNA, the CDR3 is TGTGCCAGCAGTTACAGCAGGGTAAGGAATCAGCCCCAGCATTTT. Its translation is CASSYSRVRNQPQHF.

The chain is built from TRBV7-3 and TRBJ2-1; TRBD1 aligns across 8 bases. This CDR3 is 14 amino acids long. V lost 3 bases and J lost 8; bases outside the gene matches: 6. Germline lookup yields CDR1 SGHTA and CDR2 FQGTGA. CDR3 sequence reads: CASSFGQGTDEQFF. The CDR3 DNA is TGTGCCAGCAGCTTCGGACAGGGTACGGATGAGCAGTTCTTC.

The chain couples TRBV5-1 to TRBJ1-6; a weak D match, TRBD1 (5 bases). Deletions cut 4 bases from V and 7 bases from J, with 12 bases between. The CDR3 runs to 14 residues. Looked up from germline, CDR1 is SGHRS and CDR2 is YFSETQ. The CDR3 DNA reads TGCGCCAGCAGCCCCCAGGGAAGAAATTCACCCCTCCACTTT. Translating gives CASSPQGRNSPLHF.

This sequence joins TRBV5-3 and TRBJ2-7, with D perhaps matching TRBD2 (6 bases). TRBV5-3 is treated as an ORF (open reading frame) with a function not yet certain. There are 17 residues in the CDR3. V gave up 2 bases and J gave up 1 base, with 19 bases separating them. CDR3: CARSFPLGQGGSYEQYF. DNA for the CDR3: TGTGCCAGAAGCTTTCCGTTAGGGCAGGGAGGATCCTACGAGCAGTACTTC.

This clone has only one observation. This chain connects TRBV12-3 or TRBV12-4 to TRBJ1-1; D is unresolved. The CDR3 is 13 amino acids. The V end was cut by 4 bases, the J end by 3 bases, with 9 bases between. CDR3 nucleotides: TGTGCCAGCAGTTATAGCCGGGACACTGAAGCTTTCTTT. Translation gives CASSYSRDTEAFF.

The sample holds a few counts of this clone. V usage is TRBV11-3 and J usage is TRBJ2-7; D ambiguous. The CDR3 length is 13 residues. Germline loops: CDR1 SGHNT, CDR2 YENEEA. Trimming took 0 bases from V and 5 from J, leaving 8 bases between them. CDR3 in amino acids: CASSLDEQNEQYF. The CDR3, as DNA: TGTGCCAGCAGCTTAGACGAACAGAACGAGCAGTACTTC. The variable domain in full, with the rest retrieved from reference TRBV11-3 and TRBJ2-7, is EAGVVQSPRYKIIEKKQPVAFWCNPISGHNTLYWYLQNLGQGPELLIRYENEEAVDDSQLPKDRFSAERLKGVDSTLKIQPAELGDSAVYLCASSLDEQNEQYFGPGTRLTVT.

The V call is TRBV11-3, the J call TRBJ1-1, with D possibly matching TRBD1 (5 bases). This CDR3 comprises 15 residues. With 4 bases removed from V and 4 bases from J, the gap between germline ends came to 16 bases. Per germline, CDR1 SGHNT and CDR2 YENEEA. The CDR3 protein is CASSSGGGEVTEAFF. The CDR3 DNA is TGTGCCAGCAGCTCCGGGGGAGGGGAAGTCACTGAAGCTTTCTTT. Based on the CDR3 plus reference TRBV11-3 and TRBJ1-1, the full variable domain is EAGVVQSPRYKIIEKKQPVAFWCNPISGHNTLYWYLQNLGQGPELLIRYENEEAVDDSQLPKDRFSAERLKGVDSTLKIQPAELGDSAVYLCASSSGGGEVTEAFFGQGTRLTVV.

The chain links TRBV5-1 to TRBJ2-7, with D perhaps matching TRBD2 (5 bases). The CDR3 runs to 15 residues. The germline CDR1 and CDR2 sequences are SGHRS and YFSETQ. V dropped 1 base and J dropped 0 bases, with 11 bases sitting between them. CDR3 coding DNA: TGCGCCAGCAGCTTGCAGCTGGGGAGCTCCTACGAGCAGTACTTC. Its translation: CASSLQLGSSYEQYF. The entire variable domain, with the rest obtained from reference TRBV5-1 and TRBJ2-7, is as follows: KAGVTQTPRYLIKTRGQQVTLSCSPISGHRSVSWYQQTPGQGLQFLFEYFSETQRNKGNFPGRFSGRQFSNSRSEMNVSTLELGDSALYLCASSLQLGSSYEQYFGPGTRLTVT.

This chain joins TRBV2 and TRBJ1-3; TRBD1 matches at 8 bases. This CDR3 has 14 residues. Per germline, CDR1 SNHLY and CDR2 FYNNEI. The V gene end was trimmed by 5 bases and the J gene end by 2 bases; junction bases not matched to a gene: 2. The CDR3: CASSRTGTGNTIYF. Written as DNA, the CDR3 is TGTGCCAGCAGTAGGACAGGGACTGGAAACACCATATATTTT. The entire variable domain, with the rest obtained from reference TRBV2 and TRBJ1-3, is as follows: EPEVTQTPSHQVTQMGQEVILRCVPISNHLYFYWYRQILGQKVEFLVSFYNNEISEKSEIFDDQFSVERPDGSNFTLKIRSTKLEDSAMYFCASSRTGTGNTIYFGEGSWLTVV.

V is TRBV5-1 and J is TRBJ2-5; TRBD2 matches at 11 bases. J gave up 5 bases and V 0 bases, and 3 bases lay outside the gene matches. The CDR3 consists of 15 residues. Germline assignment: CDR1 SGHRS and CDR2 YFSETQ. CDR3 coding DNA: TGCGCCAGCAGCTTGGGACTAGCGGGGTATGAGACCCAGTACTTC. Amino acid sequence: CASSLGLAGYETQYF.

This clone was counted once. The rearrangement joins TRBV11-3 to TRBJ2-1, with 11 bases aligning to TRBD2. Germline V CDR1 and CDR2: SGHNT, YENEEA. The CDR3 contains 14 residues. V gave up 4 bases and J gave up 6 bases; unmatched junction bases: 2. CDR3 nucleotide sequence: TGTGCCAGCAGCTGGACTAGCGGGCCCAATGAGCAGTTCTTC. Protein product: CASSWTSGPNEQFF.

The chain has TRBV6-5 and TRBJ1-1; 9 nucleotides line up with TRBD1. Trimming cost V 7 bases and J 4 bases; bases outside gene matches: 4. CDR3 length equals 13 residues. Germline CDR1 reads MNHEY; CDR2 reads SVGAGI. The CDR3 DNA is TGTGCCAGCATTAAACAGGGGGCCACTGAAGCTTTCTTT. Translation gives CASIKQGATEAFF.

The chain carries TRBV18 and TRBJ1-2; D is unclear. Germline CDR1 reads KGHSH; CDR2 reads LQKENI. This CDR3 comprises 16 residues. V gave up 6 bases and J gave up 3 bases, with 20 bases separating them. CDR3 region: CASSPVADPSDYGYTF. CDR3 nucleotides: TGTGCCAGCTCCCCAGTGGCGGATCCCTCGGACTATGGCTACACCTTC.

This sequence joins TRBV2 and TRBJ1-3; D not certain. Germline V gives CDR1 SNHLY, CDR2 FYNNEI. V shed 5 bases and J shed 2 bases, with 7 bases lying between them. The CDR3 covers 13 residues. DNA for the CDR3: TGTGCCAGCAGTCAACAGCCTGGAAACACCATATATTTT. Translated, it gives CASSQQPGNTIYF. Full variable domain (missing parts from reference TRBV2 and TRBJ1-3): EPEVTQTPSHQVTQMGQEVILRCVPISNHLYFYWYRQILGQKVEFLVSFYNNEISEKSEIFDDQFSVERPDGSNFTLKIRSTKLEDSAMYFCASSQQPGNTIYFGEGSWLTVV.

This clone was picked up a small number of times. J is TRBJ1-5 and V is TRBV5-6; weak D call: TRBD1 (5 bases). Trimming shortened V by 4 bases and J by 1 base, and 12 bases separated the two germline ends. Germline CDR1 and CDR2: SGHDT and YYEEEE. This CDR3 is 15 amino acids long. CDR3 coding DNA: TGTGCCAGCAGCCCTCGGAGGGGAAGCAATCAGCCCCAGCATTTT. Protein sequence: CASSPRRGSNQPQHF.

The rearrangement links TRBV11-2 to TRBJ1-2; D unresolved. Trimming removed 1 base from V and 7 bases from J, with 10 bases in between. Germline loops: CDR1 SGHAT, CDR2 FQNNGV. The CDR3 sequence is 13 residues long. The CDR3 loop is CASSLGGEVGYTF. CDR3 sequence (DNA): TGTGCCAGCAGCTTAGGGGGAGAGGTTGGCTACACCTTC.

The rearrangement joins TRBV2 to TRBJ1-6, with 9 nucleotides matching TRBD1. From germline, CDR1 is SNHLY and CDR2 FYNNEI. Trimming cost V 6 bases and J 5 bases; bases outside gene matches: 5. CDR3 length: 15 residues. CDR3 sequence reads: CASSQQGANNSPLHF. The CDR3 DNA is TGTGCCAGCAGCCAACAGGGGGCGAATAATTCACCCCTCCACTTT.

The V gene is TRBV13, the J gene TRBJ2-6; TRBD1 matches 9 bases. Germline assignment: CDR1 PRHDT and CDR2 FYEKMQ (reference sequence). The CDR3 totals 22 residues. Germline trimming cut 5 bases from V and 0 bases from J; bases unmatched to any gene: 20. The CDR3 coding sequence is TGTGCCAGCAGCAACCGGGACAGGGCTCTTCGGGGCCGAACCTCTGGGGCCAACGTCCTGACTTTC. This gives the protein CASSNRDRALRGRTSGANVLTF.

V is TRBV30 and J is TRBJ2-1; no clear D gene. V gave up 3 bases and J gave up 6 bases, with 21 bases separating them. Germline V gene data show CDR1 as GTSNPN and CDR2 as SVGIG (reference sequence). This CDR3 region has 16 residues. CDR3 in amino acids: CAWSQSTTPALNEQFF. The CDR3 coding sequence is TGTGCCTGGAGCCAATCGACAACCCCGGCCCTCAATGAGCAGTTCTTC. Complete variable domain (other parts from reference TRBV30 and TRBJ2-1): SQTIHQWPATLVQPVGSPLSLECTVEGTSNPNLYWYRQAAGRGLQLLFYSVGIGQISSEVPQNLSASRPQDRQFILSSKKLLLSDSGFYLCAWSQSTTPALNEQFFGPGTRLTVL.